This entry concerns a single TCR beta chain. What it binds is not known. Sequencing was performed with immunoSEQ multiplex PCR; in TCRdb, only in-frame clones are kept and a portion is missing. The sample holds about 85,000 clones, about 93% seen once. These data come from a study of PD-1 blockade in classical Hodgkin lymphoma. Study observations and caveats: Relapsed/refractory patients reportedly had lower baseline diversity than newly diagnosed patients. Any patient who commenced nivolumab under 1 year after ASCT was excluded. Patients with a complete response exhibited baseline diversity comparable to newly diagnosed patients.

Each of the patients experienced relapse following autologous stem cell transplantation, and their brentuximab vedotin exposure differed. Complete response, partial response or progressive disease was recorded as best response. The CDR3 is 11 residues long. V shed 6 bases and J shed 11 bases, with 12 bases lying between them. In germline, CDR1 is MGHRA, CDR2 YSYEKL. This sequence joins TRBV4-1 and TRBJ2-3, with D maybe TRBD1 (6 bases). The TCR originated in a human donor with classical Hodgkin lymphoma. Sequencing was performed on peripheral blood mononuclear cells (PBMCs), taken before the second cycle of nivolumab. CDR3 in DNA: TGCGCCAGCAGACAGGGAATTATGCAGTATTTT. It specifies CASRQGIMQYF.